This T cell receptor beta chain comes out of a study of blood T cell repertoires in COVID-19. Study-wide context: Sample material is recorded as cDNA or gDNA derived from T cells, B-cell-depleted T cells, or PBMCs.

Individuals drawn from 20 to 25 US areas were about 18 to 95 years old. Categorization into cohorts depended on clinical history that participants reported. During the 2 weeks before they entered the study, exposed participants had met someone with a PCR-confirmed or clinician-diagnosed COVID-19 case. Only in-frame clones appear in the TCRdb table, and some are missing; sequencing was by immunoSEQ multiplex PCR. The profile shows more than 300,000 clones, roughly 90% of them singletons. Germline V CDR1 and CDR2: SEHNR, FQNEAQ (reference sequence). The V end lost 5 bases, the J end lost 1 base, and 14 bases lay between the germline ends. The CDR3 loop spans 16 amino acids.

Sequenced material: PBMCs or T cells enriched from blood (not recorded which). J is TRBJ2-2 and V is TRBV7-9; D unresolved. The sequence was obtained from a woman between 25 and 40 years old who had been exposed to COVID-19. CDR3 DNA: TGTGCCAGCAGCCCCTGGCAGAGACAGAACACCGGGGAGCTGTTTTTT. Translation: CASSPWQRQNTGELFF.